The 9 T cell receptor beta chains listed next were all sequenced from one sample in a study of radiotherapy plus CTLA-4 blockade in lung cancer. The data were produced by immunoSEQ multiplex PCR, yet TCRdb's version contains in-frame clones alone and is incomplete. The sample has about 80,000 clones; roughly 79% are singletons. This specimen consisted of peripheral blood, obtained from a patient treated with radiotherapy plus ipilimumab. These receptors were obtained from a human donor with non-small cell lung cancer whose response to radiotherapy plus ipilimumab could not be evaluated. Some clones in this sample may be carry-over from other donors' samples.

The chain joins TRBV7-9 to TRBJ2-5; D might be TRBD1 (5 bases). The DNA end is a closer match to TRBJ2-7, so the J assignment may be wrong. Per the germline V gene, CDR1 is SEHNR and CDR2 is FQNEAQ (reference sequence). The CDR3 totals 14 residues. The CDR3 region has the DNA TGTGCCAGCAGCTACGTTCCACAGGATTACGAGCAGTACTTC. Translating it yields CASSYVPQDYEQYF.

CDR3 amino acids: CASSYGGAPSTDTQYF. The CDR3 nucleotides read TGTGCCAGCAGCTACGGGGGGGCTCCTAGCACAGATACGCAGTATTTT. The chain uses TRBV7-3 and TRBJ2-3; 8 bases map to TRBD2. This CDR3 spans 16 amino acids. V was pared by 4 bases and J by 0 bases, with 6 bases of the junction left unmatched. In germline, CDR1 is SGHTA, CDR2 FQGTGA.

This chain links TRBV11-2 with TRBJ2-3; 7 bases map to TRBD1. The ends lost 2 bases at V and 3 bases at J; junction bases unmatched: 5. The CDR3 consists of 15 residues. Germline CDR1 and CDR2: SGHAT and FQNNGV. The CDR3: CASSLRGRATDTQYF. The CDR3 nucleotides are TGTGCCAGCAGCTTAAGGGGGCGCGCGACAGATACGCAGTATTTT.

Turning to this clone: This CDR3 is also generated by other DNA sequences in the sample. This chain connects TRBV27 to TRBJ1-2, with a weak D call TRBD1 (5 bases). V was cut by 2 bases and J by 2 bases, with 12 bases left in between. Germline loops: CDR1 MNHEY, CDR2 SMNVEV (reference sequence). CDR3 length equals 15 residues. In DNA, the CDR3 is TGTGCCAGCAGTTTAAAGCAGGGAGGAAACTATGGCTACACCTTC. Its protein product is CASSLKQGGNYGYTF.

With respect to this clone: No conserved phenylalanine or tryptophan is present at the end of the CDR3, so a read error is the likely explanation. This chain uses TRBV2 with TRBJ1-2, with 8 bases fitting TRBD1. CDR3 length: 14 amino acids. Germline CDR1 reads SNHLY; CDR2 reads FYNNEI. Trimming removed 7 bases from V and 2 bases from J; junction bases left unmatched: 6. The CDR3 sequence: CASTLDRENYGYTL. Here the CDR3 DNA reads TGTGCCAGCACCCTGGACAGGGAGAACTATGGCTACACCCTC.

The rearrangement joins TRBV15 to TRBJ2-7; TRBD2 might be the D (7 bases). The germline CDR1 and CDR2 sequences are LNHNV and YYDKDF (reference sequence). The V gene lost 6 bases and the J gene lost 2 bases, with 14 bases spanning the gap. CDR3 size: 14 residues. The CDR3, as DNA: TGTGCCACCAGGCGGGCCGGGGGGCCCTACGAGCAGTACTTC. Protein sequence: CATRRAGGPYEQYF.

This sequence joins TRBV15 and TRBJ1-2; the D is unclear. This CDR3 has 14 residues. The germline V and J ends were trimmed by 0 bases and 6 bases, with 11 bases remaining between them. Germline loops: CDR1 LNHNV, CDR2 YYDKDF (reference sequence). CDR3 protein: CATSRDSRRDGYTF. For the CDR3, the DNA is TGTGCCACCAGCAGAGATAGCCGCCGGGATGGCTACACCTTC.

This clone was seen only once. V gene TRBV19 combines with J gene TRBJ1-2, with 7 positions matching TRBD1. The CDR3 totals 13 residues. Germline values: CDR1 LNHDA, CDR2 SQIVND (reference sequence). V shed 6 bases, J shed 1 base, and the junction held 2 bases outside the gene matches. The CDR3 DNA sequence: TGTGCCAGTAGGACAGGGCTTAACTATGGCTACACCTTC. It translates to CASRTGLNYGYTF.

The CDR3 coding sequence is TGTGCCAGCTTAGTCCTGAAAGGGGGAGCTTTCTTT. Translation: CASLVLKGGAFF. V usage is TRBV2 and J usage is TRBJ1-1; D possibly corresponds to TRBD1 (6 bases). The V and J ends lost 8 bases and 10 bases respectively, with 17 bases between them. CDR3 length equals 12 residues. Germline assignment: CDR1 SNHLY and CDR2 FYNNEI.